A selection of T cell receptor beta chains follows, all from one sample in a study of T cell responses to AZD1222 COVID-19 vaccine. Profiling relied on immunoSEQ multiplex PCR, and the TCRdb table lists in-frame clones only, not all of them. The data contain about 80,000 clones, around 90% of them singletons. This material consisted of peripheral blood, taken on day 0 of AZD1222 vaccination. The receptor source for this set is an adult in good health. CDR3s include the opening cysteine and the closing phenylalanine or tryptophan. A D gene is named only where the DNA matches it firmly. Only part of the rows carry a size: once, few, many, or a class if the clone is expanded.

j_call v_call d_call clone_size cdr3_nt cdr3_aa
TRBJ1-2 TRBV2 TRBD1 few TGTGCCAGCACTAAAGGACAGGTCGATGGCTACACCTTC CASTKGQVDGYTF
TRBJ1-3 TRBV6-1 . . TGTGCCAGCAGTGATGCACCACAGGGTGCCACTGGAAACACCATATATTTT CASSDAPQGATGNTIYF
TRBJ2-1 TRBV6-5 TRBD1 . TGTGCCAGCAGATCCTACAGGGGACCAAATGATGAGCAGTTCTTC CASRSYRGPNDEQFF
TRBJ2-1 TRBV5-5 . . TGTGCCAGCAGCTTGGGAAGAGGCACTGAACAGTTCTTC CASSLGRGTEQFF
TRBJ1-2 TRBV19 . once TGTGCCAGTAGTATAGACTTTGGGGGAGGCGATGGCTACACCTTC CASSIDFGGGDGYTF
TRBJ1-5 TRBV27 . . TGTGCCAGCAGTTTATCGTTCAGCAGCAATCAGCCCCAGCATTTT CASSLSFSSNQPQHF
TRBJ2-3 TRBV5-6 . . TGTGCCAGCAGCAGGGACATTTTCGATACGCAGTATTTT CASSRDIFDTQYF
TRBJ1-1 TRBV12-3/TRBV12-4 . . TGTGCCAGCAGTTTTCTGAACACTGAAGCTTTCTTT CASSFLNTEAFF
TRBJ2-7 TRBV6-6 . . TGTGCCAGCAGTGGGTTGGCAGGTTCCCTCTCCTACGAGCAGTACTTC CASSGLAGSLSYEQYF
TRBJ1-1 TRBV2 . . TGTGCCGGGGTCGGGTTGGACACTGAAGCTTTCTTT CAGVGLDTEAFF
TRBJ2-4 TRBV4-2 . . TGTGCCAGCAGCCCGTCCTTTGGAGCCAAAAACATTCAGTACTTC CASSPSFGAKNIQYF
TRBJ1-4 TRBV28 . . TGTGCCAGCAGTCCGGGCGGGAGTAATGAAAAACTGTTTTTT CASSPGGSNEKLFF
TRBJ1-6 TRBV18 TRBD1 . TGTGCCAGCTCACCACAGGGGGCGAAGGGTTCACCCCTCCACTTT CASSPQGAKGSPLHF
TRBJ2-7 TRBV18 . once TGTGCCAGCTCACCACCGGCTGACTCCTACGAGCAGTACTTC CASSPPADSYEQYF
TRBJ1-6 TRBV5-4 . few TGTGCCAGCAGCTCGGGGAATTCACCCCTCCACTTT CASSSGNSPLHF
TRBJ2-3 TRBV10-1 TRBD2 . TGCGCCAGCAGTCAGAGCGGGAGTGGCACAGATACGCAGTATTTT CASSQSGSGTDTQYF
TRBJ1-2 TRBV27 . . TGTGCCAGCAGTCCCTCAGGAGAAGGCTACACCTTC CASSPSGEGYTF
TRBJ1-2 TRBV16 . . TGTGCCAGCAGCCAAAGGAAGGGCTGGAGCTATGGCTACACCTTC CASSQRKGWSYGYTF
TRBJ2-2 TRBV6-1 TRBD1 . TGTGCCAGCAGTGAAAAGTTAGGACAGGGGGTGATCGGGGAGCTGTTTTTT CASSEKLGQGVIGELFF
TRBJ2-1 TRBV12-5 . . TGTGCTAGTGGTTTATGGGGGGAGCAGTTCTTC CASGLWGEQFF
TRBJ2-3 TRBV29-1 TRBD2 . TGCAGCGTTGTTCGACTAGCGGGCAGTCAGTATTTT CSVVRLAGSQYF
TRBJ2-1 TRBV6-2/TRBV6-3 . . TGTGCCAGCAGCAACAATGAGCAGTTCTTC CASSNNEQFF
TRBJ2-1 TRBV7-2 . . TGTGCCAGCAGCTCGGAGGTCTACAATGAGCAGTTCTTC CASSSEVYNEQFF
TRBJ1-2 TRBV27 TRBD1 . TGTGCCAGCAACTCCGGACAGGGCTATGGCTACACCTTC CASNSGQGYGYTF
TRBJ1-1 TRBV10-1 . . TGCGCCAGCAGTGAATCCCGGGAAACGGGGGCTGAAGCTTTCTTT CASSESRETGAEAFF
TRBJ2-6 TRBV6-6 . once TGTGCCAGCATCGAAGCTGGGGCCAACGTCCTGACTTTC CASIEAGANVLTF
TRBJ1-6 TRBV11-1 . . TGTGCCAGCAGCATCCTAACAGGGTCTCCCCTCCACTTT CASSILTGSPLHF
TRBJ2-2 TRBV6-5 TRBD1 . TGTGCCAGTCGTACAGGGGGCGCGGGCGGGGAGCTGTTTTTT CASRTGGAGGELFF